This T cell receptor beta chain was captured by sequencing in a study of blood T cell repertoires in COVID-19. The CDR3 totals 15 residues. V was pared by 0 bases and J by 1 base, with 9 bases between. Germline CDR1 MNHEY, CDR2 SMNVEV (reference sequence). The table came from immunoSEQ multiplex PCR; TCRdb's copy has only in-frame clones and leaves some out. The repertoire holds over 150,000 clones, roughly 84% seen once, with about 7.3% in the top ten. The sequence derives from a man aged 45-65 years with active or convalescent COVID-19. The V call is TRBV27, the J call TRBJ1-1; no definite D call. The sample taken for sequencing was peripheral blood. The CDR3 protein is CASSLSWGGNTEAFF. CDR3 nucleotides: TGTGCCAGCAGTTTATCGTGGGGAGGGAACACTGAAGCTTTCTTT.